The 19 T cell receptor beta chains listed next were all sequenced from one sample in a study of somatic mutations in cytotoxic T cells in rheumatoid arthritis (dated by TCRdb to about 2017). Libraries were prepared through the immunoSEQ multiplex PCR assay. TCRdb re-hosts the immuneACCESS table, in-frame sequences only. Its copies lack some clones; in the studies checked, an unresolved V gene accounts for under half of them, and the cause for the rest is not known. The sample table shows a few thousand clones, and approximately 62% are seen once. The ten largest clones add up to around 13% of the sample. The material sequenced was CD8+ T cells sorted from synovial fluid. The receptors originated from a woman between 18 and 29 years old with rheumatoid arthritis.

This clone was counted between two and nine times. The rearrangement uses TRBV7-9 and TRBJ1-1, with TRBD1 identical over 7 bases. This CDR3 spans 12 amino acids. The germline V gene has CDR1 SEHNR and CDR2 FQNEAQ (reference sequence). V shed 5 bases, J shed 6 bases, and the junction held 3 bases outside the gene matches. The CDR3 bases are TGTGCCAGCAGCCCCGGGACAGCTGAAGCTTTCTTT. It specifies CASSPGTAEAFF.

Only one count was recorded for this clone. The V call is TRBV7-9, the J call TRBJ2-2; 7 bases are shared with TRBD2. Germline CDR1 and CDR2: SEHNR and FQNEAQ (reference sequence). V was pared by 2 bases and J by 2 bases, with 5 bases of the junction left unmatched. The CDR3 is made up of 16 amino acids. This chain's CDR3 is CASSLMLAVNTGELFF. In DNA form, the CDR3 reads TGTGCCAGCAGCTTAATGCTAGCGGTTAACACCGGGGAGCTGTTTTTT.

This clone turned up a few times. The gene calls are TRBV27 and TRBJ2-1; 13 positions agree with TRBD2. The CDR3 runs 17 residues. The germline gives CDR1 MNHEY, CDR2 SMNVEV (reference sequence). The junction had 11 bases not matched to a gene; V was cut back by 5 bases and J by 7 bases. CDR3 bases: TGTGCCAGCAGTCGCGCCCGGGGGACTAGCGGGGCGAATGAGCAGTTCTTC. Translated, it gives CASSRARGTSGANEQFF.

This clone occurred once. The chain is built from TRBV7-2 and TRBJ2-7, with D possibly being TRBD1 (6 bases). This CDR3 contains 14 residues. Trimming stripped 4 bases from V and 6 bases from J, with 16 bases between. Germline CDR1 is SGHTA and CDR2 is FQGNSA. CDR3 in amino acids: CASSSLGAGIEQYF. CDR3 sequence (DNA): TGTGCCAGCAGCTCCCTGGGGGCAGGGATCGAGCAGTACTTC.

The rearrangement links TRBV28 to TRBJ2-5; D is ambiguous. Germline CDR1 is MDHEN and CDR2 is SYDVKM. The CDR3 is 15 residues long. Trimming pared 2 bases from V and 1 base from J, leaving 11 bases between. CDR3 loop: CASSLTSAAQETQYF. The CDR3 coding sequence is TGTGCCAGCAGTTTAACGTCGGCGGCCCAAGAGACCCAGTACTTC.

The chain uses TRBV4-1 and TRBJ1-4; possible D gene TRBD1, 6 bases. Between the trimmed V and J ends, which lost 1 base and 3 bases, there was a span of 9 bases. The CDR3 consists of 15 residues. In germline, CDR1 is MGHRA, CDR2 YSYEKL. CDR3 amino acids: CASSQGTVANEKLFF. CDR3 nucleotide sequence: TGCGCCAGCAGCCAAGGGACAGTAGCTAATGAAAAACTGTTTTTT.

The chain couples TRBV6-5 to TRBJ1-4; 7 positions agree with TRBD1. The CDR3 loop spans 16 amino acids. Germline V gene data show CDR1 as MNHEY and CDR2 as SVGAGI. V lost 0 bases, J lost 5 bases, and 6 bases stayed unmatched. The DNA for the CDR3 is TGTGCCAGCAGTTACTCCTTCGGGACAGAAAATGAAAAACTGTTTTTT. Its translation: CASSYSFGTENEKLFF.

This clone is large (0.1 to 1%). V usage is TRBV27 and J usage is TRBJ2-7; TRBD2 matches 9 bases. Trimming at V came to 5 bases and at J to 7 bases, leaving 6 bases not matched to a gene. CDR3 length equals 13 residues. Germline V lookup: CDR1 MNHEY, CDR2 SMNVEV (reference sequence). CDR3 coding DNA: TGTGCCAGCAGTCCTAGCGGGGTTCGGGAGCAGTACTTC. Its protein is CASSPSGVREQYF.

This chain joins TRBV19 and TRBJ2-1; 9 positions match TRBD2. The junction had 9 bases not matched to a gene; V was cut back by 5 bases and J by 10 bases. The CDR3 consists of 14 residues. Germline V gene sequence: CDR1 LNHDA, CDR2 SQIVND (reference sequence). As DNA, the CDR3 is TGTGCCAGTAGTCATGGCGGGGGGGCAAAAGAGCAGTTCTTC. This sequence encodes CASSHGGGAKEQFF.

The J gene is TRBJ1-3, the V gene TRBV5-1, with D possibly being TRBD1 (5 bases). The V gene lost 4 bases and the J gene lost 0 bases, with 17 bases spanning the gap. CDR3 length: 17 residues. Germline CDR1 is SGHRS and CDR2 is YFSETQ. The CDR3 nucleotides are TGCGCCAGCAGCCCTACTGCGGGACTGCACTCTGGAAACACCATATATTTT. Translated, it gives CASSPTAGLHSGNTIYF.

The CDR3 loop is CASSYFPGDTQYF. The CDR3 DNA follows: TGTGCCAGCAGTTACTTCCCCGGAGATACGCAGTATTTT. The chain has TRBV6-5 and TRBJ2-3; no firm D call. The ends were cut back, 1 base at V and 5 bases at J, with 7 bases in the middle. Germline values: CDR1 MNHEY, CDR2 SVGAGI. The CDR3 spans 13 residues.

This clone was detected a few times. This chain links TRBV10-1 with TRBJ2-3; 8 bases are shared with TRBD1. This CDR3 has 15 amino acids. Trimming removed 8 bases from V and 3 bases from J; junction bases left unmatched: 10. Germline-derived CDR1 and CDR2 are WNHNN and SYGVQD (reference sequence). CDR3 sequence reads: CASRQGAVLTDTQYF. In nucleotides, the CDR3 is TGCGCCAGCCGCCAGGGGGCGGTTTTGACAGATACGCAGTATTTT.

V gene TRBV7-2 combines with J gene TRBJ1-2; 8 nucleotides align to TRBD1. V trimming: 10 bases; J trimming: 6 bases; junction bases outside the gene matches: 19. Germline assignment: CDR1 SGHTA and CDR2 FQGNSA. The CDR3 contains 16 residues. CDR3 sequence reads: CAIVELCTGGMDGYTF. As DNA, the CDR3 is TGTGCCATCGTCGAGCTTTGTACAGGGGGAATGGATGGCTACACCTTC.

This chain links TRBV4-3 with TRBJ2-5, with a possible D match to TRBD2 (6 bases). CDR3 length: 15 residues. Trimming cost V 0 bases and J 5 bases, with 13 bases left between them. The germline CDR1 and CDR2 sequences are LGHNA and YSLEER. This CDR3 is CASSQDSGLRETQYF. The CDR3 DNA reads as TGCGCCAGCAGCCAAGATAGCGGCTTGCGGGAGACCCAGTACTTC.

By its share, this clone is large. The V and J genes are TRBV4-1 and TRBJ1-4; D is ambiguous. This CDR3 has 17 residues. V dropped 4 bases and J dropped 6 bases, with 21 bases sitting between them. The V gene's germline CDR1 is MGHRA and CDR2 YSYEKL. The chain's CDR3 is CASSPLGTGALDEKLFF. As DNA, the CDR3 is TGCGCCAGCAGCCCCCTAGGTACGGGTGCTCTGGATGAAAAACTGTTTTTT.

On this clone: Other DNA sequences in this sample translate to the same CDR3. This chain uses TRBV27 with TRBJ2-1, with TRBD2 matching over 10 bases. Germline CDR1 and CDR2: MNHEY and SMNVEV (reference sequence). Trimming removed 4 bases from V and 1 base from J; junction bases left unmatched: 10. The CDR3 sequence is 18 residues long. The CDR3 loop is CASSSPKRGGSSYNEQFF. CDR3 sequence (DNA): TGTGCCAGCAGTTCCCCTAAGCGGGGGGGCAGTTCCTACAATGAGCAGTTCTTC.

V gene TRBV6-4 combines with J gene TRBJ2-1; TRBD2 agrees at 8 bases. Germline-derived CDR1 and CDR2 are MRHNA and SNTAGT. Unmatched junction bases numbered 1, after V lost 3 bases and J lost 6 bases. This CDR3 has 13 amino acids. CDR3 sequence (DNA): TGTGCCAGCAGTGAAAGCGGGAGCAATGAGCAGTTCTTC. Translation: CASSESGSNEQFF.

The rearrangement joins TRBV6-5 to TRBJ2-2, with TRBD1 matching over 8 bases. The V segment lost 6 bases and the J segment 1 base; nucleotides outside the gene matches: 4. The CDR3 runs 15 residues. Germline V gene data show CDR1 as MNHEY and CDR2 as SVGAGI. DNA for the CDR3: TGTGCCAGCAGCCCCGGGACAGGGAACACCGGGGAGCTGTTTTTT. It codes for CASSPGTGNTGELFF.

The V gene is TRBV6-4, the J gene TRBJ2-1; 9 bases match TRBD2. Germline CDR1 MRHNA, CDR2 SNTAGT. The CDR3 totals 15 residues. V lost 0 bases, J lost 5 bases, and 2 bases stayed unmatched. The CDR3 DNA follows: TGTGCCAGCAGTGACTCGACTAGCGGACACAATGAGCAGTTCTTC. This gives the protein CASSDSTSGHNEQFF.